This is a list of T cell receptor beta chains from one sample in a study of blood T cell repertoires in COVID-19. Sequencing used immunoSEQ multiplex PCR; TCRdb keeps in-frame clones, though not all of them. There are under 250,000 clones in the sample; 70% to 90% occur only once, and less than 4.5% lies in the top ten. The specimen was peripheral blood. Every receptor here comes from a man aged 45-65 years with acute or convalescent COVID-19. Each CDR3 is given with its conserved first and last residue. Each record gives: D gene, J gene, V gene, clone size, CDR3 protein, CDR3 DNA. D genes are given only for firm matches. Rows give clone size only sometimes, using once, few, many, or a class for an expanded clone.

-	TRBJ1-1	TRBV27	-	CASSLDRQYKSEAFF	TGTGCCAGCAGTTTAGACCGACAATACAAGTCGGAAGCTTTCTTT
-	TRBJ2-4	TRBV6-4	-	CASSERTPGPRGGAKNIQYF	TGTGCCAGCAGCGAACGAACGCCGGGACCCAGAGGAGGGGCCAAAAACATTCAGTACTTC
-	TRBJ1-3	TRBV2	-	CASSDGGTRSGNTIYF	TGTGCCAGCAGTGATGGGGGGACCCGCTCTGGAAACACCATATATTTT
-	TRBJ2-7	TRBV30	-	CAWSVLEGTPYEQYF	TGTGCCTGGAGTGTACTGGAGGGGACCCCCTACGAGCAGTACTTC
-	TRBJ2-1	TRBV7-8	-	CASSLESSTSFYGNEQFF	TGTGCCAGCAGCTTAGAAAGTTCGACTAGTTTTTACGGCAATGAGCAGTTCTTC
-	TRBJ1-6	TRBV7-2	-	CASSSRLSSYNSPLHF	TGTGCCAGCAGCTCAAGACTGAGCTCCTATAATTCACCCCTCCACTTT
TRBD1	TRBJ1-1	TRBV19	-	CASSTTGDTEAFF	TGTGCCAGTAGTACCACAGGGGACACTGAAGCTTTCTTT
TRBD2	TRBJ2-1	TRBV24-1	-	CATSDWPGVGTSFTYNEQFF	TGTGCCACCAGTGATTGGCCTGGGGTTGGGACTAGCTTCACCTACAATGAGCAGTTCTTC
-	TRBJ2-2	TRBV5-1	-	CASSQGHSNTGELFF	TGCGCCAGCAGCCAGGGACACTCGAACACCGGGGAGCTGTTTTTT
-	TRBJ1-5	TRBV2	-	CASMSDGQSQPQHF	TGTGCCAGCATGTCAGACGGACAATCTCAGCCCCAGCATTTT
TRBD2	TRBJ2-2	TRBV28	-	CASSLEAGVSTGELFF	TGTGCCAGCAGTTTAGAAGCGGGAGTGTCCACCGGGGAGCTGTTTTTT
-	TRBJ1-5	TRBV4-1	-	CASSPRSSNQPQHF	TGCGCCAGCAGCCCACGGTCTAGCAATCAGCCCCAGCATTTT
-	TRBJ1-1	TRBV12-5	-	CASGLVITPGTPGSEAFF	TGTGCTAGTGGTTTGGTAATCACCCCGGGGACACCCGGATCTGAAGCTTTCTTT
TRBD1	TRBJ1-5	TRBV18	-	CASSPDRAQPQHF	TGTGCCAGCTCGCCGGACAGGGCGCAGCCCCAGCATTTT
-	TRBJ1-1	TRBV10-1	few	CASSAMPGTEAFF	TGCGCCAGCAGCGCGATGCCAGGGACTGAAGCTTTCTTT
TRBD1	TRBJ1-3	TRBV9	few	CASSGTSRDSPGNTIYF	TGTGCCAGCAGCGGTACCTCTCGGGACAGCCCTGGAAACACCATATATTTT
-	TRBJ1-2	TRBV10-3	-	CAIRELETGNYGYTF	TGTGCCATCAGGGAACTAGAAACAGGGAACTATGGCTACACCTTC
-	TRBJ1-1	TRBV5-1	-	CASSPGGARQNTEAFF	TGCGCCAGCAGCCCCGGAGGGGCTCGACAGAACACTGAAGCTTTCTTT
-	TRBJ1-6	TRBV27	-	CASSLQGGQSSYNSPLHF	TGTGCCAGCAGTTTACAAGGCGGTCAGAGCTCCTATAATTCACCCCTCCACTTT
TRBD1	TRBJ2-1	TRBV3-1/TRBV3-2	-	CASSQAGQGVREQFF	TGTGCCAGCAGCCAAGCGGGACAGGGGGTAAGGGAGCAGTTCTTC
-	TRBJ1-5	TRBV10-3	-	CAISARVDQPQHF	TGTGCCATCAGTGCCAGGGTAGATCAGCCCCAGCATTTT
-	TRBJ2-5	TRBV28	-	CASSSLLGGLQETQYF	TGTGCCAGCAGCTCCCTCTTGGGGGGGCTTCAAGAGACCCAGTACTTC
TRBD1	TRBJ1-1	TRBV27	once	CASSSYDRGATAFF	TGTGCCAGCAGTTCCTACGACAGGGGGGCTACAGCTTTCTTT
-	TRBJ2-1	TRBV7-8	-	CASSLVQGASYNEQFF	TGTGCCAGCAGCTTAGTTCAGGGCGCCTCTTACAATGAGCAGTTCTTC
TRBD1	TRBJ1-4	TRBV6-5	-	CASQGTAEWGKLFF	TGTGCCAGCCAGGGGACAGCCGAATGGGGAAAACTGTTTTTT
TRBD1	TRBJ1-5	TRBV6-5	-	CASSPGTGGNQPQHF	TGTGCCAGCAGTCCCGGGACAGGGGGCAATCAGCCCCAGCATTTT
-	TRBJ2-2	TRBV3-1/TRBV3-2	-	CASSYQKLQGSNTGELFF	TGTGCCAGCAGCTACCAAAAATTACAGGGTTCGAACACCGGGGAGCTGTTTTTT
-	TRBJ1-2	TRBV5-1	-	CASSPIADISNYGYTF	TGCGCCAGCAGCCCAATAGCGGACATCTCAAACTATGGCTACACCTTC
-	TRBJ2-7	TRBV9	-	CASSVAPDSYEQYF	TGTGCCAGCAGCGTAGCTCCGGACAGCTACGAGCAGTACTTC
-	TRBJ1-4	TRBV9	-	CASSVAGTNYEKLFF	TGTGCCAGCAGCGTAGCCGGGACTAACTATGAAAAACTGTTTTTT
TRBD1	TRBJ2-1	TRBV9	-	CASSGFGTAYNEQFF	TGTGCCAGCAGTGGCTTTGGGACAGCATACAATGAGCAGTTCTTC
-	TRBJ2-2	TRBV19	few	CASRRGTGTTNTGELFF	TGTGCCAGTAGGCGGGGGACAGGAACGACGAACACCGGGGAGCTGTTTTTT
-	TRBJ2-7	TRBV9	-	CASAHSGSTYEQYF	TGTGCCAGCGCTCATAGCGGTTCCACTTACGAGCAGTACTTC
TRBD1	TRBJ2-7	TRBV2	-	CASSRPGQGSDEQYF	TGTGCCAGCAGTAGACCGGGACAGGGGTCCGACGAGCAGTACTTC
TRBD1	TRBJ1-4	TRBV7-8	-	CASSPTGTNEKLFF	TGTGCCAGCAGCCCGACAGGGACTAATGAAAAACTGTTTTTT
-	TRBJ2-3	TRBV10-3	-	CAISELAEVGTDTQYF	TGTGCCATCAGTGAGTTAGCGGAGGTGGGCACAGATACGCAGTATTTT
TRBD1	TRBJ1-1	TRBV10-3	-	CAIRTGVGKTEAFF	TGTGCCATCAGAACAGGGGTAGGTAAGACTGAAGCTTTCTTT
-	TRBJ2-7	TRBV12-3/TRBV12-4	-	CASSFRTSYEQYF	TGTGCCAGCAGTTTCAGGACTTCCTACGAGCAGTACTTC
TRBD1	TRBJ1-5	TRBV15	-	CATSREQGFSNQPQHF	TGTGCCACCAGCAGAGAACAGGGGTTTAGCAATCAGCCCCAGCATTTT
-	TRBJ2-5	TRBV25-1	-	CASSGPAPGTLYF	TGTGCCAGCAGTGGACCCGCCCCCGGGACTCTCTACTTC
-	TRBJ1-1	TRBV30	-	CAWSGNRENTEAFF	TGTGCCTGGAGTGGAAACAGGGAGAACACTGAAGCTTTCTTT
TRBD1	TRBJ1-2	TRBV29-1	-	CSVEEIGQGRDGYTF	TGCAGCGTTGAAGAGATCGGACAGGGGAGGGATGGCTACACCTTC
TRBD2	TRBJ2-5	TRBV11-1	-	CASSLAPRTSGPTEETQYF	TGTGCCAGCAGCTTAGCGCCCAGGACTAGCGGGCCTACCGAAGAGACCCAGTACTTC
TRBD1	TRBJ1-5	TRBV6-9	-	CASSYWSGQAYQPQHF	TGTGCCAGCAGTTATTGGTCCGGACAGGCCTATCAGCCCCAGCATTTT
TRBD1	TRBJ2-1	TRBV5-6	-	CASSIPGQIYNEQFF	TGTGCCAGCAGCATACCGGGACAGATATACAATGAGCAGTTCTTC
-	TRBJ1-4	TRBV5-1	-	CASSYRGNEKLFF	TGCGCCAGCAGCTACCGCGGTAATGAAAAACTGTTTTTT
TRBD1	TRBJ1-3	TRBV4-1	-	CASSQDGLTGGLPGNTIYF	TGCGCCAGCAGCCAAGATGGGCTGACAGGGGGCTTACCTGGAAACACCATATATTTT